The rows below give T cell receptor beta chains drawn from one sample of a study of blood T cell repertoires in COVID-19. Repertoires were generated with immunoSEQ multiplex PCR, while TCRdb's copy carries only in-frame clones and drops some. The table lists some 200,000 clones, roughly 87% of them singletons, with 2% to 2.5% in the top ten. The sequencing input was PBMCs or T cells enriched from blood (not recorded which). These receptor sequences come from a woman under 40 who had recovered from COVID-19. CDR3s include the opening cysteine and the closing phenylalanine or tryptophan. D genes are given only for firm matches. Size is omitted from some rows. Given values are once, few, many or a class for expanded clones.

>TRBD1|TRBJ1-4|TRBV19|NA
CASSSPGQKEKLFF
TGTGCCAGTAGTTCCCCGGGACAGAAAGAAAAACTGTTTTTT
>NA|TRBJ2-5|TRBV11-2|NA
CASSSVDRTQETQYF
TGTGCCAGCAGCTCCGTCGACAGGACCCAAGAGACCCAGTACTTC
>TRBD1|TRBJ2-7|TRBV19|NA
CASSAGQGTYEQYF
TGTGCCAGTTCAGCTGGACAGGGTACCTACGAGCAGTACTTC
>NA|TRBJ1-1|TRBV18|NA
CASSSQRGGTEAFF
TGTGCCAGCTCATCTCAAAGGGGTGGTACTGAAGCTTTCTTT
>NA|TRBJ1-6|TRBV13|NA
CASSLGLHSANSPLHF
TGTGCCAGCAGCTTAGGCCTACATTCAGCGAATTCACCCCTCCACTTT
>TRBD1|TRBJ1-5|TRBV28|NA
CASSYPTGVGNQPQHF
TGTGCCAGCAGTTATCCGACAGGGGTGGGAAATCAGCCCCAGCATTTT
>NA|TRBJ1-2|TRBV12-5|NA
CASGLGAPPTGDYGYTF
TGTGCTAGTGGTTTGGGGGCCCCCCCGACAGGTGACTATGGCTACACCTTC
>NA|TRBJ1-4|TRBV6-5|NA
CASSPRGGNEKLFF
TGTGCCAGCAGTCCCAGGGGAGGGAATGAAAAACTGTTTTTT
>NA|TRBJ1-1|TRBV5-1|few
CASKQGNTEAFF
TGCGCCAGTAAACAGGGGAACACTGAAGCTTTCTTT
>NA|TRBJ1-2|TRBV24-1|NA
CATRRYGYTF
TGTGCCACCAGGCGCTATGGCTACACCTTC
>NA|TRBJ2-7|TRBV24-1|NA
CATSDPRDRTYEQYF
TGTGCCACCAGTGACCCGCGGGACAGAACCTACGAGCAGTACTTC
>TRBD1|TRBJ2-7|TRBV18|NA
CASSPRSDRDYEQYF
TGTGCCAGCTCACCACGGAGTGACAGGGACTACGAGCAGTACTTC
>NA|TRBJ2-5|TRBV7-9|NA
CASSPDRGTQYF
TGTGCCAGCAGCCCCGATCGGGGGACCCAGTACTTC
>NA|TRBJ1-2|TRBV5-6|NA
CASSLDWGGGYTF
TGTGCCAGCAGCTTGGATTGGGGCGGCGGCTACACCTTC
>NA|TRBJ1-2|TRBV6-5|NA
CASSYSFGGKEGYTF
TGTGCCAGCAGTTACTCTTTCGGAGGGAAAGAAGGCTACACCTTC
>TRBD1|TRBJ2-7|TRBV28|NA
CASRSTDRGEQYF
TGTGCCAGCAGATCCACCGACAGGGGCGAGCAGTACTTC
>NA|TRBJ2-7|TRBV4-1|few
CASSQEQGRSEQYF
TGCGCCAGCAGCCAAGAACAGGGAAGGAGCGAGCAGTACTTC
>NA|TRBJ2-3|TRBV11-1|few
CASSPQGRTQYF
TGTGCCAGCAGCCCACAGGGCCGAACGCAGTATTTT
>TRBD1|TRBJ1-5|TRBV27|NA
CASSLRTGLNQPQHF
TGTGCCAGCAGTCTTCGGACAGGGTTAAATCAGCCCCAGCATTTT
>TRBD1|TRBJ1-5|TRBV19|NA
CASSRLDRNSNQPQHF
TGTGCCAGTAGTAGGTTGGACAGGAATAGCAATCAGCCCCAGCATTTT
>NA|TRBJ2-5|TRBV19|NA
CASSPSGVRETQYF
TGTGCCAGTAGTCCTTCGGGAGTCAGGGAGACCCAGTACTTC
>TRBD2|TRBJ2-6|TRBV27|NA
CASSFLTGGSSGANVLTF
TGTGCCAGCAGTTTTTTGACGGGAGGATCCTCTGGGGCCAACGTCCTGACTTTC
>NA|TRBJ1-1|TRBV7-9|NA
CASSLADIEAFF
TGTGCCAGCAGCTTAGCTGACATTGAAGCTTTCTTT
>NA|TRBJ2-7|TRBV11-3|NA
CASSLDRFEQYF
TGTGCCAGCAGCTTAGATCGGTTCGAGCAGTACTTC
>NA|TRBJ2-5|TRBV7-8|NA
CASSSPGSEETQYF
TGTGCCAGCAGCTCCCCCGGGTCCGAAGAGACCCAGTACTTC
>NA|TRBJ1-2|TRBV6-5|NA
CASSYGNTGNYGYTF
TGTGCCAGCAGTTACGGAAACACAGGGAACTATGGCTACACCTTC
>NA|TRBJ1-2|TRBV25-1|NA
CASSEYAGGYTF
TGTGCCAGCAGTGAATATGCGGGGGGCTACACCTTC
>NA|TRBJ1-4|TRBV6-5|NA
CASSSAWGDNEKLFF
TGTGCCAGCAGTTCCGCCTGGGGGGATAATGAAAAACTGTTTTTT
>NA|TRBJ1-5|TRBV16|NA
CASSRSGSSNQPQHF
TGTGCCAGCAGCCGAAGCGGGTCTAGCAATCAGCCCCAGCATTTT
>NA|TRBJ1-4|TRBV27|NA
CASSLVVGEKLFF
TGTGCCAGCAGTTTAGTGGTCGGGGAAAAACTGTTTTTT
>TRBD2|TRBJ2-5|TRBV7-2|once
CASSSLRGVAGGQETQYF
TGTGCCAGCAGCTCCCTCCGCGGGGTAGCGGGAGGGCAAGAGACCCAGTACTTC
>TRBD2|TRBJ2-1|TRBV7-3|NA
CASSLGLAGRDEQFF
TGTGCCAGCAGCTTAGGGCTAGCGGGACGGGATGAGCAGTTCTTC
>TRBD2|TRBJ2-1|TRBV3-1/TRBV3-2|NA
CASSQDLGGGALSYNEQFF
TGTGCCAGCAGCCAAGATCTCGGGGGAGGGGCTTTATCGTACAATGAGCAGTTCTTC
>TRBD1|TRBJ2-7|TRBV27|NA
CASSLPTGGVYF
TGTGCCAGCAGTTTACCGACAGGGGGGGTGTACTTC
>NA|TRBJ1-1|TRBV7-8|NA
CASSLGQTRTEAFF
TGTGCCAGCAGCTTAGGACAGACCCGCACTGAAGCTTTCTTT
>NA|TRBJ1-2|TRBV14|NA
CASSQDRFNYGYTF
TGTGCCAGCAGCCAAGACAGGTTTAACTATGGCTACACCTTC
>TRBD2|TRBJ2-1|TRBV9|few
CASSVVPTSGRYNEQFF
TGTGCCAGCAGCGTAGTGCCGACTAGCGGGAGATACAATGAGCAGTTCTTC
>NA|TRBJ2-1|TRBV7-9|NA
CASSSDQDYYNEQFF
TGTGCCAGCAGCTCAGACCAGGACTATTACAATGAGCAGTTCTTC
>NA|TRBJ2-1|TRBV5-4|NA
CASSLAFDNEQFF
TGTGCCAGCAGCTTGGCGTTCGACAATGAGCAGTTCTTC
>TRBD1|TRBJ1-2|TRBV19|NA
CASSPGQPYGYTF
TGTGCCAGTAGTCCGGGACAGCCTTACGGCTACACCTTC
>NA|TRBJ2-5|TRBV2|NA
CASTTEEETQYF
TGTGCCAGCACCACCGAGGAAGAGACCCAGTACTTC
>TRBD1|TRBJ1-4|TRBV25-1|few
CASSALPGTGFENEKLFF
TGTGCCAGCAGTGCTCTCCCCGGGACAGGGTTTGAGAATGAAAAACTGTTTTTT
>TRBD2|TRBJ2-1|TRBV7-2|NA
CASSLGTSGDNEQFF
TGTGCCAGCAGCTTAGGGACTAGCGGGGACAATGAGCAGTTCTTC
>NA|TRBJ2-3|TRBV12-3/TRBV12-4|NA
CASTQTRVTQYF
TGTGCCAGCACCCAGACTAGGGTTACGCAGTATTTT
>NA|TRBJ2-3|TRBV9|once
CASSVPRDTQYF
TGTGCCAGCAGCGTTCCTAGGGATACGCAGTATTTT
>TRBD1|TRBJ1-2|TRBV24-1|NA
CATSVGTEGYTF
TGTGCCACCAGTGTGGGGACAGAAGGCTACACCTTC
>NA|TRBJ2-3|TRBV18|NA
CASSPQQSGYTDTQYF
TGTGCCAGCTCACCACAACAGTCCGGATACACAGATACGCAGTATTTT
>TRBD1|TRBJ2-6|TRBV9|NA
CASSVPTGTGDSGANVLTF
TGTGCCAGCAGCGTTCCCACCGGGACAGGCGACTCTGGGGCCAACGTCCTGACTTTC